The clone carrying this T cell receptor (beta chain) has a handful of counts. This record belongs to a study of blood T cell repertoires in COVID-19. Sequencing used immunoSEQ multiplex PCR; TCRdb keeps in-frame clones, though not all of them. The sample gives some 490,000 clones, approximately 85% of which show up once; more than 3% is in the top ten. Sequenced: peripheral blood. The receptor's source is a human donor in a cohort sampled during active COVID-19.

CDR3 sequence reads: CASTRAGEFSNQPQHF. CDR3 nucleotide sequence: TGTGCCAGCACCCGGGCAGGGGAATTTAGCAATCAGCCCCAGCATTTT. V usage is TRBV2 and J usage is TRBJ1-5; perhaps TRBD1 as D (6 bases). CDR3 length: 16 amino acids. The V and J ends lost 7 bases and 0 bases respectively, with 16 bases between them. CDR1 and CDR2 (germline): SNHLY, FYNNEI.